Listed below are T cell receptor beta chains from one sample, sequenced in a study of identical twins. TCRdb fed the 5' RACE reads into MiXCR, producing one record per CDR3 protein. The repertoire holds approximately 620,000 distinct CDR3 sequences, 8.6% seen once, with about 0.98% in the top ten. In addition, the sample was reused for a study of yellow fever vaccine responses in identical twins.

The sequenced sample was PBMCs. The origin of the receptors is a woman aged 18-29 years in good health. Both conserved end residues are part of each CDR3. D genes are given only for firm matches. Part of the rows lack a size; the others show once, few, many or a class for expanded clones.

j_call,clone_size,v_call,d_call,cdr3_aa,cdr3_nt
TRBJ2-1,-,TRBV12-3/TRBV12-4,TRBD2,CASTQTSGGYNEQFF,TGTGCCAGCACCCAGACTAGCGGGGGCTACAATGAGCAGTTCTTC
TRBJ2-5,few,TRBV11-2,-,CASSPGVERGRRETQYF,TGTGCCAGCAGTCCAGGTGTCGAACGAGGAAGACGGGAGACCCAGTACTTC
TRBJ2-7,-,TRBV3-1,-,CACSQVPDIAYEQYF,TGTGCCTGCAGCCAAGTTCCGGACATAGCCTACGAGCAGTACTTC
TRBJ2-1,-,TRBV10-2,TRBD1,CASRFAGGALPREGYEQFF,TGCGCCAGCAGGTTTGCAGGGGGCGCTCTACCCCGTGAAGGGTATGAGCAGTTCTTC
TRBJ2-7,-,TRBV7-9,TRBD1,CASSARTGRIYEQYF,TGTGCCAGCAGCGCCCGGACAGGTCGGATCTACGAGCAGTACTTC
TRBJ1-1,-,TRBV7-6,TRBD1,CASSLGTGATSAEAFF,TGTGCCAGCAGCCTAGGGACAGGAGCGACGAGCGCTGAAGCTTTCTTT
TRBJ2-3,-,TRBV4-1,-,CASSQDGAVDTQYF,TGCGCCAGCAGCCAAGACGGGGCAGTAGATACGCAGTATTTT
TRBJ2-1,few,TRBV9,TRBD2,CASSVKGGNYNEQFF,TGTGCCAGCAGCGTAAAGGGAGGGAACTACAATGAGCAGTTCTTC
TRBJ2-1,many,TRBV13,TRBD2,CASSFLAGGSSYNEQFF,TGTGCCAGCAGCTTTTTAGCGGGAGGTTCCTCCTACAATGAGCAGTTCTTC
TRBJ1-1,-,TRBV7-3,-,CASSVSGKTEAFF,TGTGCCAGCAGCGTCTCAGGGAAGACTGAAGCTTTCTTT
TRBJ2-7,-,TRBV27,-,CASTSRVLGEQYF,TGTGCCAGCACCTCTAGGGTTCTTGGCGAGCAGTACTTC
TRBJ2-1,few,TRBV15,TRBD2,CATSGGLAGALEQFF,TGTGCCACCAGCGGCGGACTAGCGGGAGCTTTGGAGCAGTTCTTC
TRBJ2-7,few,TRBV7-2,-,CASSSIRGLGEQYF,TGTGCCAGCAGCTCGATCCGGGGATTAGGAGAGCAGTACTTC
TRBJ1-1,few,TRBV7-6,-,CASSLGKGSDMNTEAFF,TGTGCCAGCAGCTTAGGCAAGGGATCAGACATGAACACTGAAGCTTTCTTT
TRBJ2-1,few,TRBV29-1,-,CSVWVGAGPRGQFF,TGCAGCGTATGGGTAGGGGCGGGACCACGGGGGCAGTTCTTC
TRBJ2-5,once,TRBV6-2/TRBV6-3,-,CASRRSPFQETQYF,TGTGCCAGCAGGAGGTCTCCTTTCCAAGAGACCCAGTACTTC
TRBJ2-7,few,TRBV20-1,TRBD2,CSARELASYEQYF,TGCAGTGCTAGAGAACTAGCGAGCTACGAGCAGTACTTC
TRBJ2-2,many,TRBV5-1,-,CASARGRSSTGELFF,TGCGCCAGTGCTCGAGGGAGGTCGAGCACCGGGGAGCTGTTTTTT
TRBJ2-1,few,TRBV4-1,TRBD1,CASSQDQGQGTYYNEQFF,TGCGCCAGCAGCCAAGATCAGGGACAGGGGACCTATTACAATGAGCAGTTCTTC
TRBJ2-1,many,TRBV5-1,-,CASPAGDRSYNEQFF,TGCGCCAGCCCCGCGGGGGACAGATCCTACAATGAGCAGTTCTTC
TRBJ2-5,-,TRBV28,-,CASSSSSVETQYF,TGTGCCAGCAGTTCTTCTAGCGTCGAGACCCAGTACTTC
TRBJ2-5,few,TRBV28,TRBD2,CATLPTGTRQSQYF,TGTGCCACCCTACCCACCGGGACTAGACAAAGTCAGTACTTC
TRBJ2-7,-,TRBV20-1,-,CSARGRQIYEQYF,TGCAGTGCTAGAGGGCGACAGATATACGAGCAGTACTTC
TRBJ2-7,-,TRBV7-2,-,CASSPSWPGPAHEQYF,TGTGCCAGCAGCCCCAGCTGGCCCGGCCCAGCTCACGAGCAGTACTTC
TRBJ2-7,-,TRBV10-2,-,CASTPEHEQYF,TGCGCCAGCACCCCAGAGCACGAGCAGTACTTC
TRBJ1-1,-,TRBV29-1,TRBD1,CSVQGASTEAFF,TGCAGCGTCCAGGGGGCCAGCACTGAAGCTTTCTTT
TRBJ2-7,-,TRBV19,-,CASSIGTTFEQYF,TGTGCCAGTAGTATCGGGACAACATTCGAGCAGTACTTC
TRBJ2-3,many,TRBV5-1,-,CASSFTSTGDTQYF,TGCGCCAGCAGTTTTACCTCCACAGGGGATACGCAGTATTTT
TRBJ2-3,-,TRBV11-2,-,CASSDRKLADTQYF,TGTGCCAGCAGCGACCGGAAACTTGCAGATACGCAGTATTTT
TRBJ1-3,-,TRBV25-1,-,CASSGPGRLGNTIYF,TGTGCCAGCAGTGGCCCCGGACGGTTAGGAAACACCATATATTTT
TRBJ1-2,few,TRBV4-1,-,CASSEPTGPRGYTF,TGCGCCAGCAGCGAACCGACGGGGCCTAGGGGCTACACCTTC
TRBJ2-7,-,TRBV20-1,TRBD2,CSARDGTSPRYEQYF,TGCAGTGCTAGAGATGGGACTAGCCCCCGCTACGAGCAGTACTTC
TRBJ2-1,-,TRBV11-2,-,CASSLMRLEQFF,TGTGCCAGCAGCTTAATGAGGTTGGAGCAGTTCTTC
TRBJ2-5,many,TRBV29-1,TRBD1,CSDRGPGQGWETQYF,TGCAGCGACAGAGGACCGGGACAGGGTTGGGAGACCCAGTACTTC
TRBJ2-2,few,TRBV7-9,TRBD1,CASSPLGQATGELFF,TGTGCCAGCAGCCCCCTAGGACAGGCGACCGGGGAGCTGTTTTTT
TRBJ2-7,-,TRBV28,-,CASSSGHHYEQYF,TGTGCCAGCAGTTCAGGGCATCACTACGAGCAGTACTTC
TRBJ1-1,many,TRBV5-6,-,CASSLGAGLATEAFF,TGTGCCAGCAGCCTGGGTGCGGGTTTGGCAACTGAAGCTTTCTTT
TRBJ1-1,many,TRBV12-3/TRBV12-4,-,CASSRQPDSEAFF,TGTGCCAGCAGCCGGCAACCTGACAGTGAAGCTTTCTTT
TRBJ1-2,-,TRBV12-3/TRBV12-4,TRBD1,CASRPGTGDYGYTF,TGTGCCAGCAGGCCTGGGACAGGGGACTATGGCTACACCTTC
TRBJ1-5,few,TRBV6-4,-,CASSVTLNQPQHF,TGTGCCAGCAGTGTAACGCTCAATCAGCCCCAGCATTTT
TRBJ2-5,-,TRBV4-1,TRBD1,CASSQSPDRGETQYF,TGCGCCAGCAGCCAAAGCCCGGACAGGGGAGAGACCCAGTACTTC
TRBJ2-7,-,TRBV20-1,-,CSAPPRPITYEQYF,TGCAGTGCGCCCCCACGGCCGATTACCTACGAGCAGTACTTC